These 26 T cell receptor beta chains were all obtained from the same sample, sequenced in a study of sequential checkpoint blockade in melanoma. Sequenced by immunoSEQ multiplex PCR; TCRdb stores in-frame clones only, minus some. This sample yields about 37,000 clones, of which under 35% are seen a single time; approximately 1.5% belongs to the top ten. The sample's treatment: randomized to nivolumab then ipilimumab (arm A) or the reverse (arm B). Sequencing used tumor tissue (inferred from file names), obtained from a patient given nivolumab and ipilimumab in sequence. The receptors derive from a human donor with melanoma.

The J gene is TRBJ2-3, the V gene TRBV29-1; 13 nucleotides align to TRBD2. The ends lost 6 bases at V and 5 bases at J; junction bases unmatched: 8. CDR1 is SQVTM, CDR2 ANQGSEA, per germline. This CDR3 has 15 residues. CDR3: CSVVYGTSGIDTQYF. CDR3 nucleotide sequence: TGCAGCGTAGTTTACGGGACTAGCGGGATAGATACGCAGTATTTT.

The chain is built from TRBV9 and TRBJ2-7; 11 bases are a match to TRBD1. CDR1 is SGDLS and CDR2 is YYNGEE in the germline V gene. Unmatched junction bases numbered 4, after V lost 2 bases and J lost 6 bases. The CDR3 has 14 residues. The CDR3, as DNA: TGTGCCAGCAGCGTTCTGGGACAGGGGGTCGAGCAGTACTTC. Residues: CASSVLGQGVEQYF. The full variable domain, rest sourced from reference TRBV9 and TRBJ2-7, is DSGVTQTPKHLITATGQRVTLRCSPRSGDLSVYWYQQSLDQGLQFLIQYYNGEERAKGNILERFSAQQFPDLHSELNLSSLELGDSALYFCASSVLGQGVEQYFGPGTRLTVT.

The J gene is TRBJ2-6, the V gene TRBV6-8; no clear D. Germline values: CDR1 MNHGY, CDR2 SAAAGT. Between the trimmed V and J ends, which lost 10 bases and 1 base, there was a span of 11 bases. The CDR3 spans 14 residues. In DNA form, the CDR3 reads TGTGCCACCTTAAGTCATTCTGGGGCCAACGTCCTGACTTTC. Translation: CATLSHSGANVLTF.

The chain couples TRBV19 to TRBJ2-3, with D possibly being TRBD1 or TRBD2 (5 bases each). Germline V gene sequence: CDR1 LNHDA, CDR2 SQIVND (reference sequence). V gave up 7 bases and J gave up 3 bases, with 11 bases separating them. The CDR3 loop spans 13 amino acids. The DNA for the CDR3 is TGTGCCAGTACCCGTGGGGGTACAGATACGCAGTATTTT. Encoded protein: CASTRGGTDTQYF.

This chain connects TRBV6-1 to TRBJ1-3, with D possibly TRBD1 on 5 matching bases. Trimming removed 0 bases from V and 2 bases from J, with 14 bases in between. This CDR3 is 17 amino acids long. Germline V lookup: CDR1 MNHNS, CDR2 SASEGT. The CDR3 DNA sequence: TGTGCCAGCAGTGAAGCCGTGGGGGGAACGGCTGGAAACACCATATATTTT. Translation gives CASSEAVGGTAGNTIYF.

This clone was seen just once. The V gene is TRBV18, the J gene TRBJ1-2; 9 bases fit TRBD1. The V gene's germline CDR1 is KGHSH and CDR2 LQKENI. The CDR3 has 17 amino acids. Trimming removed 3 bases from V and 6 bases from J; junction bases left unmatched: 14. The CDR3 region is CASSPVVPGQGFDGYTF. In DNA form, the CDR3 reads TGTGCCAGCTCACCCGTCGTCCCGGGACAGGGATTTGATGGCTACACCTTC.

This chain links TRBV28 with TRBJ1-5, with TRBD1 matching over 7 bases. V dropped 7 bases and J dropped 7; count of bases not matched to a gene: 10. The CDR3 is made up of 14 amino acids. The germline V gene has CDR1 MDHEN and CDR2 SYDVKM. CDR3 loop: CASTPRTGRQPQHF. Written as DNA, the CDR3 is TGTGCCAGCACCCCAAGGACAGGTCGGCAGCCCCAGCATTTT.

This clone was detected ten times or more. The chain links TRBV11-3 to TRBJ1-1; D unresolved. The CDR3 is 16 amino acids. The V and J ends lost 5 bases and 1 base respectively, with 17 bases between them. The germline CDR1 and CDR2 sequences are SGHNT and YENEEA. CDR3 protein: CASSPRPNTWNTEAFF. DNA for the CDR3: TGTGCCAGCAGCCCTCGTCCAAACACTTGGAACACTGAAGCTTTCTTT.

The V and J genes are TRBV4-1 and TRBJ2-3, with TRBD1 identical over 7 bases. This CDR3 contains 16 residues. V was pared by 0 bases and J by 5 bases, with 8 bases of the junction left unmatched. Germline lookup yields CDR1 MGHRA and CDR2 YSYEKL. The CDR3 nucleotides are TGCGCCAGCAGCCAAGATGGGCAGGGGGTGTTAGATACGCAGTATTTT. It codes for CASSQDGQGVLDTQYF.

The gene calls are TRBV5-1 and TRBJ2-6, with D possibly matching TRBD1 (6 bases). V was pared by 4 bases and J by 1 base, with 12 bases between. Germline CDR1 reads SGHRS; CDR2 reads YFSETQ. The CDR3 is 16 amino acids. In nucleotides, the CDR3 is TGCGCCAGCAGCGATTTCAGGGGATCTGGGGCCAACGTCCTGACTTTC. Its protein is CASSDFRGSGANVLTF.

The chain is built from TRBV5-1 and TRBJ2-1; TRBD1 matches at 7 bases. Germline V gene sequence: CDR1 SGHRS, CDR2 YFSETQ. CDR3 size: 14 residues. J was trimmed by 5 bases and V by 0 bases; bases with no gene match: 2. The DNA of the CDR3 is TGCGCCAGCAGCTTGGGGGACAGTAACAATGAGCAGTTCTTC. Its translation: CASSLGDSNNEQFF. Full variable domain (outside the CDR3, taken from reference TRBV5-1 and TRBJ2-1): KAGVTQTPRYLIKTRGQQVTLSCSPISGHRSVSWYQQTPGQGLQFLFEYFSETQRNKGNFPGRFSGRQFSNSRSEMNVSTLELGDSALYLCASSLGDSNNEQFFGPGTRLTVL.

The chain combines TRBV6-8 with TRBJ2-7, with TRBD2 as a possible D gene (5 bases). Trimming shortened V by 0 bases and J by 5 bases, and 23 bases separated the two germline ends. CDR1 MNHGY and CDR2 SAAAGT come from the germline V gene. The CDR3 runs to 18 residues. The CDR3 spells CASSYSAPGSERVHEQYF. CDR3 DNA: TGTGCCAGCAGTTACTCCGCCCCCGGCTCAGAGAGGGTCCACGAGCAGTACTTC.

The chain recombines TRBV11-3 with TRBJ2-1, with a tentative D call TRBD1 (6 bases). Trimming left V 3 bases short and J 6 bases short, with 15 bases between. Germline lookup yields CDR1 SGHNT and CDR2 YENEEA. The CDR3 is 15 amino acids. CDR3 in amino acids: CASSLGQGWFNEQFF. As DNA, the CDR3 is TGTGCCAGCAGCTTGGGGCAGGGGTGGTTCAATGAGCAGTTCTTC.

This rearrangement joins TRBV30 to TRBJ2-4; D is unclear. The CDR3 has 13 amino acids. Trimming took 8 bases from V and 2 from J, leaving 13 bases between them. Per the germline V gene, CDR1 is GTSNPN and CDR2 is SVGIG (reference sequence). CDR3 amino acids: CARTEGSKNIQYF. Written as DNA, the CDR3 is TGTGCCCGAACCGAAGGCTCCAAAAACATTCAGTACTTC. Based on the CDR3 plus reference TRBV30 and TRBJ2-4, the full variable domain is SQTIHQWPATLVQPVGSPLSLECTVEGTSNPNLYWYRQAAGRGLQLLFYSVGIGQISSEVPQNLSASRPQDRQFILSSKKLLLSDSGFYLCARTEGSKNIQYFGAGTRLSVL.

This clone has a handful of counts. The chain combines TRBV14 with TRBJ1-4; D is perhaps TRBD1 (5 bases). Germline V lookup: CDR1 SGHDN, CDR2 FVKESK. The CDR3 covers 17 residues. V was trimmed by 1 base and J by 0 bases, leaving 12 bases between them. CDR3 amino acids: CASSQGKGYSTNEKLFF. CDR3 nucleotide sequence: TGTGCCAGCAGCCAAGGAAAGGGGTATTCAACTAATGAAAAACTGTTTTTT.

In this sample, this clone turned up a few times. In nucleotides, the CDR3 is TGTGCCAGCAGTTCCCGGGACAGAGCTAACTATGGCTACACCTTC. It translates to CASSSRDRANYGYTF. This chain joins TRBV28 and TRBJ1-2, with 7 nucleotides matching TRBD1. In germline, CDR1 is MDHEN, CDR2 SYDVKM. This CDR3 is 15 amino acids long. V gave up 4 bases and J gave up 0 bases; unmatched junction bases: 5.

The V call is TRBV30, the J call TRBJ1-1; no definite D call. The CDR3 runs 21 residues. Trimming took 5 bases from V and 1 from J, leaving 35 bases between them. Germline CDR1 is GTSNPN and CDR2 is SVGIG (reference sequence). CDR3 nucleotide sequence: TGTGCCTGGTTCGATGGGTGGGAGTCGGGTGTCTGGTCGAGGGCGAACACTGAAGCTTTCTTT. Its protein is CAWFDGWESGVWSRANTEAFF.

The sample holds one count of this clone. This sequence joins TRBV6-7 and TRBJ2-3, with 12 bases lining up with TRBD2. TRBV6-7 is an ORF, with its function uncertain. The CDR3 sequence is 16 residues long. Unmatched junction bases numbered 10, after V lost 9 bases and J lost 3 bases. The chain's CDR3 is CASPPSLAGGTDTQYF. The CDR3 DNA sequence: TGTGCCAGTCCACCCTCACTAGCGGGGGGAACAGATACGCAGTATTTT.

This clone was counted only a few times. The gene calls are TRBV6-8 and TRBJ1-1; D possibly corresponds to TRBD1 (5 bases). The CDR3 runs to 13 residues. V was pared by 5 bases and J by 4 bases, with 11 bases between. Germline lookup yields CDR1 MNHGY and CDR2 SAAAGT. The CDR3 bases are TGTGCCAGCAGTGAGTGGGGGGTCACTGAAGCTTTCTTT. Translated: CASSEWGVTEAFF.

This clone was counted only a few times. The gene calls are TRBV6-8 and TRBJ1-1; the D is unclear. V was pared by 6 bases and J by 0 bases, with 11 bases between. CDR3 size: 14 residues. CDR1 MNHGY and CDR2 SAAAGT come from the germline V gene. CDR3 nucleotides: TGTGCCAGCAGGGGGATGAGCATGAACACTGAAGCTTTCTTT. This sequence encodes CASRGMSMNTEAFF.

This clone was picked up a small number of times. This rearrangement joins TRBV4-1 to TRBJ1-2, with 8 bases matching TRBD1. Trimming cost V 3 bases and J 4 bases; bases outside gene matches: 7. This CDR3 has 15 amino acids. Germline V lookup: CDR1 MGHRA, CDR2 YSYEKL. The CDR3 DNA reads TGCGCCAGCAGCCACCCAGGACAGGGTCTCTATGGCTACACCTTC. The encoded protein is CASSHPGQGLYGYTF.

The V and J genes are TRBV30 and TRBJ2-3, with a tentative D call TRBD1 (5 bases). The germline V and J ends were trimmed by 3 bases and 2 bases, with 12 bases remaining between them. The CDR3 is made up of 14 amino acids. Germline-derived CDR1 and CDR2 are GTSNPN and SVGIG (reference sequence). DNA for the CDR3: TGTGCCTGGAGAGGGGTACGACCCACAGATACGCAGTATTTT. The encoded protein is CAWRGVRPTDTQYF.

This clone has more than one count but fewer than ten. The V call is TRBV30, the J call TRBJ2-5; D remains unclear. V dropped 2 bases and J dropped 1 base, with 14 bases sitting between them. The CDR3 is 15 residues long. Germline V gene data show CDR1 as GTSNPN and CDR2 as SVGIG (reference sequence). The CDR3 sequence: CAWSTKTAVQETQYF. CDR3 in DNA: TGTGCCTGGAGTACTAAGACGGCAGTCCAAGAGACCCAGTACTTC.

There are a few counts of this clone. The V call is TRBV11-3, the J call TRBJ1-3, with a possible D match to TRBD1 (5 bases). V gave up 1 base and J gave up 2 bases, with 12 bases separating them. The germline CDR1 and CDR2 sequences are SGHNT and YENEEA. The CDR3 is made up of 16 amino acids. CDR3 sequence: CASSLGSQTAGNTIYF. CDR3 sequence (DNA): TGTGCCAGCAGCTTAGGATCACAGACAGCTGGAAACACCATATATTTT.

The chain carries TRBV11-3 and TRBJ2-3, with TRBD2 matching 10 bases. The CDR3 extends over 14 amino acids. The V and J ends lost 3 bases and 8 bases, in that order; junction bases with no gene match: 5. Looked up from germline, CDR1 is SGHNT and CDR2 is YENEEA. CDR3 residues: CASSFASGGVTQYF. CDR3 DNA: TGTGCCAGCAGCTTCGCTAGCGGGGGAGTTACGCAGTATTTT.

The V call is TRBV19, the J call TRBJ1-6, with a possible D match to TRBD1 (6 bases). Germline CDR1 reads LNHDA; CDR2 reads SQIVND (reference sequence). The ends were cut back, 6 bases at V and 8 bases at J, with 14 bases in the middle. The CDR3 contains 14 residues. The CDR3, as DNA: TGTGCCAGTAGAAACCGGGACACAGATTCACCCCTCCACTTT. This codes for CASRNRDTDSPLHF.